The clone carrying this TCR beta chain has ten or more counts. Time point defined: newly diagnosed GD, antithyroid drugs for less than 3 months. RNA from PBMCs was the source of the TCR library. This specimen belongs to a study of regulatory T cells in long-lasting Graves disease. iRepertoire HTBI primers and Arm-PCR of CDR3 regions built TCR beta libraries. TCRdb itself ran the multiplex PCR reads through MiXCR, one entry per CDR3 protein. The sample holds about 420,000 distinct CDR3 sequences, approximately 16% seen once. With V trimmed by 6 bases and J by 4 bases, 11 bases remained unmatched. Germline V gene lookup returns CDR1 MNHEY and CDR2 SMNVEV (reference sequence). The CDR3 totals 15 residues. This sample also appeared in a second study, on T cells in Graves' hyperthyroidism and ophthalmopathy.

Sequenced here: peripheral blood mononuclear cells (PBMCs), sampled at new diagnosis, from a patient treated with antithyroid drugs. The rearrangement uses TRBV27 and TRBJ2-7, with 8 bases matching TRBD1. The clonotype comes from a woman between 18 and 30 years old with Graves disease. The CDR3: CASRFRVQGAYEQYF. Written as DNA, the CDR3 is TGTGCCAGCAGATTTAGGGTTCAGGGGGCGTACGAGCAGTACTTC.